The clone carrying this T cell receptor beta chain was seen a handful of times. These data belong to a study of response to subunit inactivated influenza vaccine. Looked up from germline, CDR1 is SGHRS and CDR2 is YFSETQ. Trimming removed 0 bases at V and 5 bases at J, with 12 bases between. CDR3 length: 15 residues. TCRdb passed the RT-PCR reads through MiXCR, listing each CDR3 protein once. The data show about 700,000 distinct CDR3 sequences, with more than 15% seen just once and around 10% held by the top ten. The source is a man aged 50 to 60 who received an inactivated influenza vaccine. The chain combines TRBV5-1 with TRBJ2-1; D call uncertain. The material was PBMCs from blood, obtained roughly 12 days after vaccination. The CDR3 here is CASSLEQLTNNEQFF. CDR3 in DNA: TGCGCCAGCAGCTTGGAGCAGTTAACAAACAATGAGCAGTTCTTC. Variable domain in full (rest from reference TRBV5-1 and TRBJ2-1): KAGVTQTPRYLIKTRGQQVTLSCSPISGHRSVSWYQQTPGQGLQFLFEYFSETQRNKGNFPGRFSGRQFSNSRSEMNVSTLELGDSALYLCASSLEQLTNNEQFFGPGTRLTVL.